This TCR beta chain comes out of a study of blood T cell repertoires in COVID-19. Clones were read by immunoSEQ multiplex PCR, and TCRdb kept only the in-frame ones, dropping some. The table records about 300,000 clones, 89% of them present only once. This CDR3 comprises 15 residues. Germline V gene data show CDR1 as KGHSH and CDR2 as LQKENI. After removal of 4 bases from V and 4 bases from J, the junction contained 9 bases not matched to a gene. The rearrangement joins TRBV18 to TRBJ1-1; 7 bases match TRBD1. The origin of this receptor is a man between 18 and 29 years old who had recovered from COVID-19. The sample comprised peripheral blood. For the CDR3, the DNA is TGTGCCAGCTCACTACTACAGGGGACGGGCACTGAAGCTTTCTTT. Its translation: CASSLLQGTGTEAFF. Looking up the rest from reference TRBV18 and TRBJ1-1 gives the full variable domain: NAGVMQNPRHLVRRRGQEARLRCSPMKGHSHVYWYRQLPEEGLKFMVYLQKENIIDESGMPKERFSAEFPKEGPSILRIQQVVRGDSAAYFCASSLLQGTGTEAFFGQGTRLTVV.